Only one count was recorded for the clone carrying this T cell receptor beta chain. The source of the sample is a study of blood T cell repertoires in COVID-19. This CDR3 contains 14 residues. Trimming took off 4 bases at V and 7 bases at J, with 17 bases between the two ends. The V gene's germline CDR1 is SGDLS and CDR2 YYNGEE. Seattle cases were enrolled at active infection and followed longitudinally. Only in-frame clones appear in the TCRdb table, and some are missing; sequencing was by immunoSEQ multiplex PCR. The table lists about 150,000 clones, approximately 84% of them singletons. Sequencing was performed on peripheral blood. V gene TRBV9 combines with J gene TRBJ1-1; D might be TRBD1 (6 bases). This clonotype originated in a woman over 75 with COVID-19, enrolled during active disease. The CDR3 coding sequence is TGTGCCAGCAGCCCGTTAGGGGGATTGAATGAAGCTTTCTTT. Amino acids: CASSPLGGLNEAFF.